Given below is one TCR beta chain in context. The source of the sample is a study of cytomegalovirus exposure and HLA in healthy donors. V dropped 5 bases and J dropped 4; count of bases not matched to a gene: 4. Germline CDR1 and CDR2: MNHEY and SMNVEV (reference sequence). The CDR3 sequence is 13 residues long. Researchers ran the PCR with 60 Vbeta and 13 Jbeta primers. This table comes from immunoSEQ multiplex PCR, and its TCRdb copy is limited to in-frame clones, with some not included. The table records about 140,000 clones, around 85% of them present only once. The chain combines TRBV27 with TRBJ2-7, with 8 bases that match TRBD1. The origin of this receptor is a female donor in good health and CMV-seronegative. Input material: PBMCs. The CDR3 DNA is TGTGCCAGCAGTGTCCGACAGGGGTACGAGCAGTACTTC. Amino acid sequence: CASSVRQGYEQYF.